The T cell receptor (beta chain) under discussion was sequenced for a study of PD-L1 blockade in urothelial cancer. Clones were sequenced by immunoSEQ multiplex PCR, and TCRdb holds only the in-frame ones, with some missing. Seen here are around 26,000 clones, 86% observed once, and the top ten hold approximately 31%. The CDR3 contains 13 residues. The germline V gene encodes CDR1 KGHSH and CDR2 LQKENI. V shed 2 bases and J shed 1 base, with 5 bases lying between them. This chain uses TRBV18 with TRBJ1-1; possibly TRBD1 for D (5 bases). The sequence was collected from a man aged 55 to 70 with urothelial cancer. The sequences come from PBMCs, collected around atezolizumab (anti-PD-L1) treatment. The CDR3 nucleotides are TGTGCCAGCTCACCAGGACAGAACACTGAAGCTTTCTTT. Its protein is CASSPGQNTEAFF.